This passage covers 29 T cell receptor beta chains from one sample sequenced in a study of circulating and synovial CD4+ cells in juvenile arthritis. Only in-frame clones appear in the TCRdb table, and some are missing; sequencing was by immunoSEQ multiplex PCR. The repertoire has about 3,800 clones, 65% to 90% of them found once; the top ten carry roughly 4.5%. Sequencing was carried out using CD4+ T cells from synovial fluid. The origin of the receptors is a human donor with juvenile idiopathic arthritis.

The CDR3 DNA sequence: TGTGCCAGCACCCACGAGGGCGGGAGGCCCCTTAATGAGCAGTTCTTC. Its translation: CASTHEGGRPLNEQFF. The genes are TRBV27 and TRBJ2-1, with TRBD2 identical over 8 bases. The CDR3 runs 16 residues. V dropped 7 bases and J dropped 7; count of bases not matched to a gene: 15. Germline V gene lookup returns CDR1 MNHEY and CDR2 SMNVEV (reference sequence).

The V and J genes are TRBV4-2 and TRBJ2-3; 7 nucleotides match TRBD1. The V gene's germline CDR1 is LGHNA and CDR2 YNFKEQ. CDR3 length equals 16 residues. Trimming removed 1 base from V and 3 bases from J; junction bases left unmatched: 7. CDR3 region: CASSQGGQYLTDTQYF. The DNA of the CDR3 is TGTGCCAGCAGCCAAGGGGGACAGTATTTAACAGATACGCAGTATTTT.

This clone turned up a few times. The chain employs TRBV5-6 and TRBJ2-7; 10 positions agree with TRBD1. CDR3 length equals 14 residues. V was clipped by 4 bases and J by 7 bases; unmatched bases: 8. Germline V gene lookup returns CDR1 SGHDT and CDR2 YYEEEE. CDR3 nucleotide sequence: TGTGCCAGCAGCCCGACAGGGGGCCTCTTTGAGCAGTACTTC. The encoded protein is CASSPTGGLFEQYF.

CDR3 sequence reads: CASSLFGGANEKLFF. For the CDR3, the DNA is TGTGCCAGCAGTTTATTTGGGGGGGCTAATGAAAAACTGTTTTTT. The rearrangement uses TRBV28 and TRBJ1-4, with a possible D match to TRBD1 (5 bases). The V and J ends lost 1 base and 3 bases respectively, with 9 bases between them. The CDR3 length is 15 residues. From germline, CDR1 is MDHEN and CDR2 SYDVKM.

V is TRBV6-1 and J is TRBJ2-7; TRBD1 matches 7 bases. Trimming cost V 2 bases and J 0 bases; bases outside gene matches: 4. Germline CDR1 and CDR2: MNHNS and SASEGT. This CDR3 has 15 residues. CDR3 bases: TGTGCCAGCAGTGAAAATAGGGGGCTCTCCTACGAGCAGTACTTC. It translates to CASSENRGLSYEQYF.

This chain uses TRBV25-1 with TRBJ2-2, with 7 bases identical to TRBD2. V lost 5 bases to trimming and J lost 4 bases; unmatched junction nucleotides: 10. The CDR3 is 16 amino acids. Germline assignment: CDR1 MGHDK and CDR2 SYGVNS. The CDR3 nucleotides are TGTGCCAGCAGTCCCGTGGGGCGGGGGTTCACCGGGGAGCTGTTTTTT. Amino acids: CASSPVGRGFTGELFF.

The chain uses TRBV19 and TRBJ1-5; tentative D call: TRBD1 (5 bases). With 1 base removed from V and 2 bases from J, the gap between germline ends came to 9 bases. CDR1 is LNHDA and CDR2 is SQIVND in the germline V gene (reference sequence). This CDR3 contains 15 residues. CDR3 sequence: CASSIGGGGNQPQHF. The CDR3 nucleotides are TGTGCCAGTAGTATAGGGGGAGGGGGCAATCAGCCCCAGCATTTT.

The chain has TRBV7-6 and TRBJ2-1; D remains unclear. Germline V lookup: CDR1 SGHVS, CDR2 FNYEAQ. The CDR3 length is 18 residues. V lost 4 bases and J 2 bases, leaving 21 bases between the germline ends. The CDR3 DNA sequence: TGTGCCAGCAGCTCGCCCCATTATCCTAGTATCGCCTACAATGAGCAGTTCTTC. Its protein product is CASSSPHYPSIAYNEQFF.

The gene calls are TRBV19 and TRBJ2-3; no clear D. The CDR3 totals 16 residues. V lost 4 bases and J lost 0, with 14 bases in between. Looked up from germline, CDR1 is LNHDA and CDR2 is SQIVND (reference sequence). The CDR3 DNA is TGTGCCAGTAGTAAAGCCTATAGAGCTAGCACAGATACGCAGTATTTT. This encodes CASSKAYRASTDTQYF.

DNA of the CDR3: TGTGCCAGCAGCCAATCCGGGACAGGCAATGAGCAGTTCTTC. It yields the protein CASSQSGTGNEQFF. The V call is TRBV14, the J call TRBJ2-1; 8 bases are a match to TRBD1. Germline assignment: CDR1 SGHDN and CDR2 FVKESK. The CDR3 is 14 amino acids. V was pared by 2 bases and J by 6 bases, with 3 bases of the junction left unmatched.

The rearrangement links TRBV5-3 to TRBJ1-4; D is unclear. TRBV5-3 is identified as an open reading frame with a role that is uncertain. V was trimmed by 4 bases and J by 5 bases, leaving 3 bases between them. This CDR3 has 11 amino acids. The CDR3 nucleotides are TGTGCCAGAAGCCTAAATGAAAAACTGTTTTTT. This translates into CARSLNEKLFF.

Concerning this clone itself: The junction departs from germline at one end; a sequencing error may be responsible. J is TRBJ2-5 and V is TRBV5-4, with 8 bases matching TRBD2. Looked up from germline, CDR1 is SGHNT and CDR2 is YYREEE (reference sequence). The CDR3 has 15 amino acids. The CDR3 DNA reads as TGTGCCAGCAGTAGGGAACTAGCGGCCCAAGAGGCCCAGTACTTC. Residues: CASSRELAAQEAQYF.

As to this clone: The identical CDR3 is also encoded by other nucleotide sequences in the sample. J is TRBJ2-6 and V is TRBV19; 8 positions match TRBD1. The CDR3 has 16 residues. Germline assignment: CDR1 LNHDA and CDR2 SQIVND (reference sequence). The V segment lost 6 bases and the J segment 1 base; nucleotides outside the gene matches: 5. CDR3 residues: CASSPGQASGANVLTF. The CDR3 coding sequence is TGTGCCAGTAGCCCGGGACAGGCGTCTGGGGCCAACGTCCTGACTTTC.

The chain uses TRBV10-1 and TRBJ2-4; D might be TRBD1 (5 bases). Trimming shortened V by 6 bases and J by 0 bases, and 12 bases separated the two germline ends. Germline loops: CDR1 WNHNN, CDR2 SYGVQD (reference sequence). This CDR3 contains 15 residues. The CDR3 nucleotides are TGCGCCAGCAGCCTACCAGGGCTAGCCAAAAACATTCAGTACTTC. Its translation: CASSLPGLAKNIQYF.

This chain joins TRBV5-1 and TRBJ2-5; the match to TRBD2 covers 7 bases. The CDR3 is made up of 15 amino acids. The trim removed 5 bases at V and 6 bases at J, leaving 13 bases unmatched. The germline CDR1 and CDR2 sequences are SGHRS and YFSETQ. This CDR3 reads CASRTGGGLEKTQYF. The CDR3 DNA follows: TGCGCCAGCAGGACCGGCGGGGGTCTTGAGAAGACCCAGTACTTC. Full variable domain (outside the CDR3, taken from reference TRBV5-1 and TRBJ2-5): KAGVTQTPRYLIKTRGQQVTLSCSPISGHRSVSWYQQTPGQGLQFLFEYFSETQRNKGNFPGRFSGRQFSNSRSEMNVSTLELGDSALYLCASRTGGGLEKTQYFGPGTRLLVL.

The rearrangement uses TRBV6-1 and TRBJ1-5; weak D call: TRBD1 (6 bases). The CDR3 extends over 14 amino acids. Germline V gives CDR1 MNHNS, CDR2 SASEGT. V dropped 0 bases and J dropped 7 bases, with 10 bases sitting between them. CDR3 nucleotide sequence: TGTGCCAGCAGTGAAGCAATCAGGGGACAGCCCCAGCATTTT. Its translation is CASSEAIRGQPQHF.

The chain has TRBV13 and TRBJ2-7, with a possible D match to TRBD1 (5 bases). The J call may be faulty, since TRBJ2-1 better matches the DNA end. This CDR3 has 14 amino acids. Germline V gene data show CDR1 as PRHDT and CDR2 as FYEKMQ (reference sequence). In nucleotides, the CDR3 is TGTGCCAGCAGCTTCCCGACCCTAGGGGATGAGCAGTTCTTC. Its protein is CASSFPTLGDEQFF.

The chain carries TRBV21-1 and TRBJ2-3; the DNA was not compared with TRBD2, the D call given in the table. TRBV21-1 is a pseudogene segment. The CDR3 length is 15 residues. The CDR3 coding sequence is TGTGCCAGCAGCAAAGCCCTAGCGGTCACAGATACGCAGTATTTT. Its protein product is CASSKALAVTDTQYF.

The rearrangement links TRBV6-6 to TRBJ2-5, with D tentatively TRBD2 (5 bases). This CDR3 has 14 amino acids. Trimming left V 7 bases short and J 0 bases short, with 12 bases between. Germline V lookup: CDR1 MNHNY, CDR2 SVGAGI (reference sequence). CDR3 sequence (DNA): TGTGCCAGCACTTCCTCGAGGGACCAAGAGACCCAGTACTTC. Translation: CASTSSRDQETQYF.

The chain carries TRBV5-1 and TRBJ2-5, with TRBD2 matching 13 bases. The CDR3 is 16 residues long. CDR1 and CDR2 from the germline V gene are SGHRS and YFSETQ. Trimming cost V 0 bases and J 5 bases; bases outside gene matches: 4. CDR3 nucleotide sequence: TGCGCCAGCAGCTTGGGGACTAGCGGGAGTTGGGAGACCCAGTACTTC. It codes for CASSLGTSGSWETQYF.

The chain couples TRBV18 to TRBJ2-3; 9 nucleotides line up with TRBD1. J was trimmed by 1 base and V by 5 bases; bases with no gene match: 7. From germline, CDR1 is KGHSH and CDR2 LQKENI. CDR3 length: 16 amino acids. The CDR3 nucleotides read TGTGCCAGCTCAGCCGCCACAGGGGGCGGCACAGATACGCAGTATTTT. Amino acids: CASSAATGGGTDTQYF.

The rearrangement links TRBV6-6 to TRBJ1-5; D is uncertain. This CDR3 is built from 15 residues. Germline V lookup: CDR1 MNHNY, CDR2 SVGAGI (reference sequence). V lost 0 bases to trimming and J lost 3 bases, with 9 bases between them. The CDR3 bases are TGTGCCAGCAGTTACTCGAGGCTCTTCAATCAGCCCCAGCATTTT. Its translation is CASSYSRLFNQPQHF.

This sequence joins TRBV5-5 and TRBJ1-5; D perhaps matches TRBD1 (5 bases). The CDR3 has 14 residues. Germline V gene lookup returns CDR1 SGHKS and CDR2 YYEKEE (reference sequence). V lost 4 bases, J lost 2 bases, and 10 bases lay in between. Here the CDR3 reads CASSGGGGNQPQHF. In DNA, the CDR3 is TGTGCCAGCAGCGGGGGAGGTGGCAATCAGCCCCAGCATTTT.

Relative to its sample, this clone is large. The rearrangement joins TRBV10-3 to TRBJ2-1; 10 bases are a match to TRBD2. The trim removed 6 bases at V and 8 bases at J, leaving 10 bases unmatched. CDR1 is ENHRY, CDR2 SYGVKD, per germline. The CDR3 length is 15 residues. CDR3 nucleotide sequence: TGTGCCATCAGGAGGTCTAGCGGGAGTGCAGATGAGCAGTTCTTC. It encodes CAIRRSSGSADEQFF.

CDR3 DNA sequence: TGTGCCAGCAGTTTAGGACGGGGAAGGGATGAAGCTTTCTTT. Its translation is CASSLGRGRDEAFF. The V call is TRBV27, the J call TRBJ1-1; D is ambiguous. This CDR3 region has 14 residues. Germline V lookup: CDR1 MNHEY, CDR2 SMNVEV (reference sequence). V lost 2 bases, J lost 7 bases, and 14 bases lay in between.

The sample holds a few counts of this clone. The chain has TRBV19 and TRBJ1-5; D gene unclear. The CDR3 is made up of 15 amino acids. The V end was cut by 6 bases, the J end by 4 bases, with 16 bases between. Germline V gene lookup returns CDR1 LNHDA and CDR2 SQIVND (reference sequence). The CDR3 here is CASREIANENQPQHF. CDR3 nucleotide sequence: TGTGCCAGTAGGGAGATAGCTAACGAAAATCAGCCCCAGCATTTT.

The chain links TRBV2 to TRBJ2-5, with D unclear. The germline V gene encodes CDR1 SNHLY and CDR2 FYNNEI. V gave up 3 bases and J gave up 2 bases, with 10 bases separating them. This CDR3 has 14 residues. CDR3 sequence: CASSDRRRQETQYF. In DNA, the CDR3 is TGTGCCAGCAGTGATAGGCGGAGACAAGAGACCCAGTACTTC.

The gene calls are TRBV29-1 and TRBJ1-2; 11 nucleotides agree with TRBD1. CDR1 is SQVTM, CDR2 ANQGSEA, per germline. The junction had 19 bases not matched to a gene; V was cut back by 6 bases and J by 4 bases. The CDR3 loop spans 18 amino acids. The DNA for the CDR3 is TGCAGCGTCCCCCTGGGAAGTGGACAGGGGGCGGCTAGCTATGGCTACACCTTC. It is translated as CSVPLGSGQGAASYGYTF.

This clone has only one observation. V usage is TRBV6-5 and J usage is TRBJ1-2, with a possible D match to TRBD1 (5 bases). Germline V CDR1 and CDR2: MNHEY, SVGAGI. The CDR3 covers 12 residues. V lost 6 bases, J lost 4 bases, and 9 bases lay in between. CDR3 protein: CASSRGSYGYTF. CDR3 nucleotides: TGTGCCAGCAGCCGGGGGAGCTATGGCTACACCTTC.